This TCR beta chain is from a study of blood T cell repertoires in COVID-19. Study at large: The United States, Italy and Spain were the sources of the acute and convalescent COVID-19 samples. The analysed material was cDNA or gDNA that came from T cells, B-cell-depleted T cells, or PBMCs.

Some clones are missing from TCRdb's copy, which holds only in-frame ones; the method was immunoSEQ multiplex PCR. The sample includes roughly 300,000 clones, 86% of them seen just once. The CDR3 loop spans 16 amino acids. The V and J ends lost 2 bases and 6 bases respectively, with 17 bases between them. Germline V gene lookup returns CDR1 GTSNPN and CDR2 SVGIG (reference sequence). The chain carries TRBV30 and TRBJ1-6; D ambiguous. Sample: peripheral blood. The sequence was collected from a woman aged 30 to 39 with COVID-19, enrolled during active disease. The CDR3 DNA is TGTGCCTGGAGTAAACGGGTCCCCGACTTTAATTCACCCCTCCACTTT. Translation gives CAWSKRVPDFNSPLHF.